This is a list of T cell receptor beta chains from one sample in a study of blood T cell repertoires in COVID-19. Clones were read by immunoSEQ multiplex PCR, and TCRdb kept only the in-frame ones, dropping some. The sample records about 320,000 clones, roughly nine tenths being singletons. Input material: peripheral blood. Receptors originate from a woman in her twenties or thirties with COVID-19, enrolled during active disease. Each CDR3 is given with its conserved first and last residue. D genes are given only for firm matches. The size entry is marked missing in some rows and otherwise reads once, few, many or a size class.

D | J | V | size | CDR3 | DNA
TRBD1 | TRBJ1-2 | TRBV18 | - | CASSPQDRGHGYTF | TGTGCCAGCTCACCACAGGACAGGGGACATGGCTACACCTTC
- | TRBJ2-7 | TRBV6-5 | - | CASSYNPTPQGYEQYF | TGTGCCAGCAGTTACAACCCCACTCCCCAGGGCTACGAGCAGTACTTC
TRBD2 | TRBJ2-3 | TRBV5-1 | - | CASSVVPSGGGSDTQYF | TGCGCCAGCAGCGTTGTCCCTAGCGGGGGAGGTTCAGATACGCAGTATTTT
- | TRBJ1-1 | TRBV5-5 | - | CASSLGDTEAFF | TGTGCCAGCAGCTTGGGCGACACTGAAGCTTTCTTT
TRBD1 | TRBJ2-1 | TRBV24-1 | - | CATSHGTGKFHEQFF | TGTGCCACCAGTCACGGGACAGGCAAATTTCATGAGCAGTTCTTC
TRBD1 | TRBJ1-3 | TRBV7-9 | - | CASSTTQGAGSGNTIYF | TGTGCCAGCAGCACCACTCAGGGGGCAGGGTCTGGAAACACCATATATTTT
- | TRBJ1-4 | TRBV15 | once | CATSRDSLGEGGEKLFF | TGTGCCACCAGCAGAGACTCCCTGGGGGAGGGCGGCGAAAAACTGTTTTTT
- | TRBJ2-7 | TRBV5-4 | once | CASSLGTVPYEQYF | TGTGCCAGCAGCTTGGGGACAGTACCCTACGAGCAGTACTTC
TRBD1 | TRBJ2-1 | TRBV11-2 | - | CASSLTAQGANNEQFF | TGTGCCAGCAGCTTGACTGCCCAGGGGGCCAACAATGAGCAGTTCTTC
TRBD2 | TRBJ2-1 | TRBV10-3 | - | CAIRHGTSGGAREQFF | TGTGCCATCAGGCACGGGACTAGCGGGGGGGCTCGTGAGCAGTTCTTC
- | TRBJ2-3 | TRBV18 | - | CASSPALALATDTQYF | TGTGCCAGCTCACCAGCGCTGGCGCTAGCGACAGATACGCAGTATTTT
- | TRBJ2-1 | TRBV4-1 | - | CASSQDAPPREWGNEQFF | TGCGCCAGCAGCCAAGATGCCCCCCCACGGGAGTGGGGCAATGAGCAGTTCTTC
- | TRBJ1-6 | TRBV6-5 | - | CASSYSEGNSPLHF | TGTGCCAGCAGTTACTCGGAGGGTAATTCACCCCTCCACTTT
- | TRBJ2-7 | TRBV2 | - | CASSADRISSYEQYF | TGTGCCAGCAGTGCTGATCGGATTTCTAGCTACGAGCAGTACTTC
- | TRBJ2-1 | TRBV18 | - | CASSMDRDNEQFF | TGTGCCAGCTCCATGGACAGAGACAATGAGCAGTTCTTC
- | TRBJ1-6 | TRBV27 | once | CASSFEGVISPLHF | TGTGCCAGCAGTTTTGAGGGGGTAATTTCACCCCTCCACTTT
- | TRBJ2-5 | TRBV27 | - | CASSRQSGTQYF | TGTGCCAGCAGTCGACAGTCCGGGACCCAGTACTTC
TRBD1 | TRBJ1-2 | TRBV2 | few | CASSELGQTFYGYTF | TGTGCCAGCAGTGAATTGGGACAGACTTTCTATGGCTACACCTTC
TRBD2 | TRBJ2-7 | TRBV5-4 | - | CASSLGRGSSYEQYF | TGTGCCAGCAGCTTGGGGCGGGGGAGCTCCTACGAGCAGTACTTC
TRBD1 | TRBJ1-1 | TRBV3-1/TRBV3-2 | - | CASSPPGGGEAFF | TGTGCCAGCAGCCCCCCTGGAGGGGGCGAAGCTTTCTTT
TRBD1 | TRBJ1-1 | TRBV3-1/TRBV3-2 | - | CATTGGDPLNTEAFF | TGTGCCACAACAGGGGGCGATCCTCTGAACACTGAAGCTTTCTTT
- | TRBJ1-4 | TRBV11-2 | - | CASSLGGHRTNEKLFF | TGTGCCAGCAGCTTAGGGGGACACAGAACTAATGAAAAACTGTTTTTT
- | TRBJ1-4 | TRBV5-6 | - | CASSLTGLEKLFF | TGTGCCAGCAGCCTTACGGGGTTAGAAAAACTGTTTTTT
- | TRBJ2-5 | TRBV18 | - | CASSPPSQETQYF | TGTGCCAGCTCACCACCTAGTCAAGAGACCCAGTACTTC
- | TRBJ2-2 | TRBV24-1 | - | CATSDRQVNTGELFF | TGTGCCACCAGTGATAGGCAGGTAAACACCGGGGAGCTGTTTTTT
- | TRBJ2-3 | TRBV27 | - | CASSLSSGYGTDTQYF | TGTGCCAGCAGTTTATCTTCCGGGTATGGCACAGATACGCAGTATTTT
TRBD2 | TRBJ2-7 | TRBV3-1/TRBV3-2 | - | CASSQGPAGAYEQYF | TGTGCCAGCAGCCAAGGGCCAGCGGGGGCTTACGAGCAGTACTTC
- | TRBJ1-2 | TRBV28 | - | CASSQSPVAGSGYTF | TGTGCCAGCAGCCAATCTCCGGTGGCGGGTAGTGGCTACACCTTC
- | TRBJ1-2 | TRBV7-9 | - | CASSLTFYGYTF | TGTGCCAGCAGCTTAACATTCTATGGCTACACCTTC
- | TRBJ1-2 | TRBV7-9 | - | CASSLDGVSANYGYTF | TGTGCCAGCAGCTTAGACGGGGTTTCAGCTAACTATGGCTACACCTTC
- | TRBJ1-4 | TRBV6-2/TRBV6-3 | - | CASSLRQAINEKLFF | TGTGCCAGCAGCCTCCGACAGGCAATTAATGAAAAACTGTTTTTT
- | TRBJ2-7 | TRBV5-1 | - | CASSPEISAYYEQYF | TGCGCCAGCAGCCCGGAGATCTCAGCCTACTACGAGCAGTACTTC
- | TRBJ1-1 | TRBV11-2 | - | CASSSQGLNTEAFF | TGTGCCAGCAGCTCACAGGGATTGAACACTGAAGCTTTCTTT
TRBD1 | TRBJ2-7 | TRBV2 | - | CASSRTGVGEQYF | TGTGCCAGCAGCCGTACAGGGGTCGGCGAGCAGTACTTC
- | TRBJ2-7 | TRBV6-5 | - | CASSLRVYTGDEQYF | TGTGCCAGCAGTCTGCGCGTTTACACCGGGGACGAGCAGTACTTC
- | TRBJ1-5 | TRBV5-1 | - | CASSFTGNQPQHF | TGCGCCAGCAGCTTTACAGGTAATCAGCCCCAGCATTTT
- | TRBJ2-3 | TRBV5-5 | - | CASSLDSPRGATDTQYF | TGTGCCAGCAGCTTGGATTCTCCCCGGGGGGCAACAGATACGCAGTATTTT
TRBD1 | TRBJ1-2 | TRBV6-1 | - | CASREGQGGYGYTF | TGTGCCAGCAGGGAAGGACAGGGCGGATATGGCTACACCTTC
TRBD1 | TRBJ2-1 | TRBV3-1/TRBV3-2 | - | CASSPLDRRYNEQFF | TGTGCCAGCAGCCCCCTGGACAGGCGCTACAATGAGCAGTTCTTC
TRBD1 | TRBJ1-1 | TRBV5-1 | - | CASSLEGGGVAFF | TGCGCCAGCAGCTTGGAAGGGGGCGGTGTAGCTTTCTTT
TRBD2 | TRBJ2-3 | TRBV23-1 | - | CASSHRTSGGTYTDTQYF | TGCGCCAGCAGTCATAGGACTAGCGGGGGGACCTACACAGATACGCAGTATTTT
- | TRBJ1-2 | TRBV6-5 | - | CASSWGPNYGYTF | TGTGCCAGCAGTTGGGGGCCTAACTATGGCTACACCTTC
- | TRBJ2-1 | TRBV24-1 | - | CATSGRGYAYNEQFF | TGTGCCACCAGTGGTAGGGGGTATGCTTACAATGAGCAGTTCTTC